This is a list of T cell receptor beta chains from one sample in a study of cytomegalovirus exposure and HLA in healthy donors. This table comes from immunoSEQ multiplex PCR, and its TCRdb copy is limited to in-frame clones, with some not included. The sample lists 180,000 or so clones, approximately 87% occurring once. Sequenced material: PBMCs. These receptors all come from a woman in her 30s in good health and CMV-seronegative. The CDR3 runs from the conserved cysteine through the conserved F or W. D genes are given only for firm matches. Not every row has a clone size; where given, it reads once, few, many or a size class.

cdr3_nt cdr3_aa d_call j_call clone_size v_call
TGTGCCAGCAGTTTATCTACCGGTAAAGGGGCCGTCTATGGCTACACCTTC CASSLSTGKGAVYGYTF . TRBJ1-2 . TRBV27
TGCGCCAGCAGCTTCGCCGGGGACAGGGTTAAAAGTACGCAGTATTTT CASSFAGDRVKSTQYF TRBD1 TRBJ2-3 . TRBV5-1
TGTGCCAGCAGCTTAGTTGGTCGGTTCCGCTCTGGAAACACCATATATTTT CASSLVGRFRSGNTIYF . TRBJ1-3 . TRBV7-9
TGTGCCAGTAGGGCCGTGGCGGCCGGGGAGCTGTTTTTT CASRAVAAGELFF . TRBJ2-2 once TRBV19
TGTGCCAGTTCGACAGTTTATGGCTACACCTTC CASSTVYGYTF . TRBJ1-2 many TRBV19
TGCAGCATACGGGACTTTCAAGAGACCCAGTACTTC CSIRDFQETQYF . TRBJ2-5 . TRBV29-1
TGTGCCAGCAGTCCCGGACAGGGGGCGGGTTGGGCCAAAAACATTCAGTACTTC CASSPGQGAGWAKNIQYF TRBD1 TRBJ2-4 once TRBV27
TGTGCCAGCAGCCTTTTTCGGGACAGTTCATATGGCTACACCTTC CASSLFRDSSYGYTF TRBD1 TRBJ1-2 . TRBV4-2
TGCGCCAGCAGCAGCTCAGGGCTGGGAAATCAGCCCCAGCATTTT CASSSSGLGNQPQHF . TRBJ1-5 . TRBV5-1
TGCGCCAGCAGCTTGGGGCAGGGAATTTATGGCTACACCTTC CASSLGQGIYGYTF . TRBJ1-2 . TRBV5-1
TGCAGCGTGACAGGGTCGAACACTGAAGCTTTCTTT CSVTGSNTEAFF TRBD1 TRBJ1-1 . TRBV29-1
TGTGCCAGCAGTTACAGCCTGAACACTGAAGCTTTCTTT CASSYSLNTEAFF . TRBJ1-1 . TRBV6-5
TGTGCCAGCAGCTTGGGACAGGGGGGTACAGATACGCAGTATTTT CASSLGQGGTDTQYF TRBD1 TRBJ2-3 . TRBV2